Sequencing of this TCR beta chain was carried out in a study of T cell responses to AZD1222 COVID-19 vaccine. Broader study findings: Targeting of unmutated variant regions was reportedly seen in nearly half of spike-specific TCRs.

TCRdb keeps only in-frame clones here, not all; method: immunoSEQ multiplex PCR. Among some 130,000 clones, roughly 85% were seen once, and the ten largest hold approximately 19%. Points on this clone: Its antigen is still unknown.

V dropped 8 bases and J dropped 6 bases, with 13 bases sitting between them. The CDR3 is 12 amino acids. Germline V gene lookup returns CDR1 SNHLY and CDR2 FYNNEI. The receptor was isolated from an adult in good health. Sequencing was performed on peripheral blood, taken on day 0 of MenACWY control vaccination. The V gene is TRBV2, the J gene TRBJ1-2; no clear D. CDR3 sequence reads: CASGVNMNGYTF. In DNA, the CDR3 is TGTGCCAGCGGAGTTAACATGAATGGCTACACCTTC.